The next 2 T cell receptor beta chains were all read from a single sample in a study of early T cells in non-severe SARS-CoV-2 infection. MiXCR was run by TCRdb on the 5' RACE reads, yielding one entry per CDR3 protein. The repertoire includes approximately 69,000 distinct CDR3 sequences, more than 9.5% of them detected once, and 5.7% sits in the top ten. The sample here was whole blood, taken at baseline. The receptors were sampled from an adult who was a healthcare worker with PCR-confirmed SARS-CoV-2 infection or an uninfected control (not recorded which).

This clonotype was seen only a few times. V usage is TRBV5-1 and J usage is TRBJ1-2; TRBD1 might be the D (5 bases). Trimming took 2 bases from V and 4 from J, leaving 9 bases between them. Germline loops: CDR1 SGHRS, CDR2 YFSETQ. This CDR3 has 13 amino acids. In DNA form, the CDR3 reads TGCGCCAGCAGCTTAAGGCAGGGCTATGGCTACACCTTC. Amino acid sequence: CASSLRQGYGYTF.

The chain recombines TRBV18 with TRBJ2-2; 7 bases map to TRBD2. V trimming: 5 bases; J trimming: 4 bases; junction bases outside the gene matches: 7. This CDR3 region has 15 residues. Germline CDR1 KGHSH, CDR2 LQKENI. The CDR3 DNA reads TGTGCCAGCTCATTTGGACTAGGCAGCACCGGGGAGCTGTTTTTT. Protein product: CASSFGLGSTGELFF.